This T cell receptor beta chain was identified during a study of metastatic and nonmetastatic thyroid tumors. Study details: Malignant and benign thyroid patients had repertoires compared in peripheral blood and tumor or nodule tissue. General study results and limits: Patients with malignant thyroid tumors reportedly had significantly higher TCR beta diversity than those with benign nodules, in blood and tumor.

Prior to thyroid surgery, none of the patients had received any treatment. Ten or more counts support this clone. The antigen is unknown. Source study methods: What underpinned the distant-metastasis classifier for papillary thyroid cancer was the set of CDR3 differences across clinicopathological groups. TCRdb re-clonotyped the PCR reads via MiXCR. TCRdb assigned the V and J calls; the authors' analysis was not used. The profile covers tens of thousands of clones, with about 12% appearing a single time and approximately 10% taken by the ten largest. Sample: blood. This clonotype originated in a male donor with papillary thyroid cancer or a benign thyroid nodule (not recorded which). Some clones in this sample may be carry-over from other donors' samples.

CDR3 amino acids: CSASNYEQYF. The DNA for the CDR3 is TGCAGTGCTAGTAATTACGAGCAGTACTTC. This chain links TRBV20-1 with TRBJ2-7; D gene ambiguous. Trimming left V 3 bases short and J 4 bases short, with 4 bases between. The CDR3 runs to 10 residues. The V gene's germline CDR1 is DFQATT and CDR2 SNEGSKA (reference sequence).